The entry below describes one T cell receptor beta chain. The sample belongs to a study of blood T cell repertoires in COVID-19. Study in general: PBMCs, B-cell-depleted T cells, or T cells were the source of the cDNA or gDNA that made up the material.

Data came from immunoSEQ multiplex PCR; TCRdb stores just in-frame clones and leaves some out. The top ten clones hold around 0.55% of a sample with some 150,000 clones, around 90% of them seen once. The source material was peripheral blood. The source of this sequence is a man aged 45-60 years with acute or convalescent COVID-19.

The CDR3 DNA reads as TGTGCCAGCTCACCTGCGTGGGACACCAGCAATGAGCAGTTCTTC. Protein: CASSPAWDTSNEQFF. The chain carries TRBV18 and TRBJ2-1, with D perhaps matching TRBD1 (6 bases). Germline assignment: CDR1 KGHSH and CDR2 LQKENI. Deletions cut 3 bases from V and 6 bases from J, with 15 bases between. The CDR3 covers 15 residues. Filled out from reference TRBV18 and TRBJ2-1, the complete variable domain reads NAGVMQNPRHLVRRRGQEARLRCSPMKGHSHVYWYRQLPEEGLKFMVYLQKENIIDESGMPKERFSAEFPKEGPSILRIQQVVRGDSAAYFCASSPAWDTSNEQFFGPGTRLTVL.